A single sample is the source of the 31 T cell receptor beta chains below, sequenced in a study of CD8 T cells in ankylosing spondylitis. TCRdb used MiXCR to reprocess the 5' RACE reads, holding one entry per CDR3 protein. The sample consists of 250,000 or so distinct CDR3 sequences, around 25% of them appearing once. The sequenced sample was blood, either unsorted or a sorted T cell fraction (not recorded which). The source is a male donor with ankylosing spondylitis or in good health (not recorded which).

The sample holds many counts of this clonotype. The chain links TRBV20-1 to TRBJ2-3, with TRBD1 identical over 10 bases. Germline V gives CDR1 DFQATT, CDR2 SNEGSKA (reference sequence). This CDR3 has 15 residues. With V trimmed by 5 bases and J by 1 base, 6 bases remained unmatched. CDR3 coding DNA: TGCAGTGCTCTTCCCGGACAGGGGGGCACAGATACGCAGTATTTT. This translates into CSALPGQGGTDTQYF.

This clonotype was detected many times. The chain employs TRBV20-1 and TRBJ2-2; the D gene is possibly TRBD2 (6 bases). V was shortened by 1 base and J by 5 bases, with 11 bases between the two germline ends. There are 14 residues in the CDR3. Per the germline V gene, CDR1 is DFQATT and CDR2 is SNEGSKA (reference sequence). The CDR3 DNA is TGCAGTGCTAGAGTTGTTGGAGGGACCGGGGAGCTGTTTTTT. Amino acid sequence: CSARVVGGTGELFF.

This clonotype was seen repeatedly, ten times or more. The chain recombines TRBV12-3 or TRBV12-4 with TRBJ1-1, with a possible D match to TRBD1 (5 bases). The CDR3 runs 14 residues. V was trimmed by 0 bases and J by 10 bases, leaving 15 bases between them. CDR3 coding DNA: TGTGCCAGCAGTTTAGCGCTGGGGGGAGTAGGAGCTTTCTTT. Protein product: CASSLALGGVGAFF.

This clonotype was picked up many times. V and J are TRBV6-1 and TRBJ2-6; D is unresolved. Trimming stripped 7 bases from V and 2 bases from J, with 18 bases between. This CDR3 has 17 residues. Germline loops: CDR1 MNHNS, CDR2 SASEGT. This chain's CDR3 is CASTYAGRKAGANVLTF. In nucleotides, the CDR3 is TGTGCCAGCACCTACGCCGGTCGGAAAGCTGGGGCCAACGTCCTGACTTTC.

Only a few counts were recorded for this clonotype. The chain links TRBV6-6 to TRBJ2-7, with TRBD1 matching over 11 bases. Germline values: CDR1 MNHNY, CDR2 SVGAGI (reference sequence). The CDR3 sequence is 13 residues long. V shed 5 bases, J shed 7 bases, and the junction held 4 bases outside the gene matches. As DNA, the CDR3 is TGTGCCAGCAGTAGGACAGGGGGCGGGGAGCAGTACTTC. It is translated as CASSRTGGGEQYF.

There are many counts of this clonotype. The rearrangement uses TRBV5-1 and TRBJ1-6; D unclear. CDR3 length equals 15 residues. The V gene's germline CDR1 is SGHRS and CDR2 YFSETQ. V was pared by 1 base and J by 4 bases, with 9 bases between. The CDR3 DNA reads as TGCGCCAGCAGCTTGATTGGAGATTATAATTCACCCCTCCACTTT. Translated: CASSLIGDYNSPLHF.

The chain recombines TRBV10-3 with TRBJ2-7; D unresolved. CDR1 and CDR2 from the germline V gene are ENHRY and SYGVKD. The CDR3 totals 12 residues. Trimming took off 4 bases at V and 2 bases at J, with 6 bases between the two ends. This CDR3 reads CAISAPTYEQYF. The CDR3 DNA reads as TGTGCCATCAGTGCGCCTACCTACGAGCAGTACTTC.

The J gene is TRBJ1-2, the V gene TRBV6-1, with D uncertain. The CDR3 has 12 amino acids. V gave up 7 bases and J gave up 4 bases, with 10 bases separating them. Germline CDR1 MNHNS, CDR2 SASEGT. The chain's CDR3 is CASTEGIYGYTF. The CDR3, as DNA: TGTGCCAGCACCGAAGGGATCTATGGCTACACCTTC.

In this sample, this clonotype turned up many times. At one end, the junction sequence differs from germline, possibly due to a read error. This chain joins TRBV29-1 and TRBJ2-5; D perhaps matches TRBD1 (5 bases). The CDR3 runs 13 residues. Germline CDR1 and CDR2: SQVTM and ANQGSEA. CDR3 loop: CSVIRESQGTQYF. The CDR3 coding sequence is TGCAGCGTTATCAGGGAAAGCCAAGGGACCCAGTACTTC.

This clonotype was found many times. This chain uses TRBV10-1 with TRBJ2-3; tentative D call: TRBD1 (5 bases). This CDR3 has 16 amino acids. The germline V and J ends were trimmed by 5 bases and 0 bases, with 15 bases remaining between them. The germline CDR1 and CDR2 sequences are WNHNN and SYGVQD (reference sequence). The CDR3 protein is CASSPKMDISTDTQYF. The CDR3 nucleotides are TGCGCCAGCAGTCCGAAGATGGACATTAGCACAGATACGCAGTATTTT.

The table lists this clonotype with many counts. This chain's CDR3 is CASSQPYPREDKNIQYF. CDR3 DNA sequence: TGCGCCAGCAGCCAACCGTACCCCCGGGAGGACAAAAACATTCAGTACTTC. The rearrangement uses TRBV4-1 and TRBJ2-4; 7 nucleotides match TRBD2. The ends lost 2 bases at V and 3 bases at J; junction bases unmatched: 10. This CDR3 is 17 amino acids long. CDR1 is MGHRA and CDR2 is YSYEKL in the germline V gene.

This clonotype was counted many times. The chain couples TRBV12-3 or TRBV12-4 to TRBJ2-7; the D gene is possibly TRBD2 (6 bases). The CDR3 is 16 residues long. V was trimmed by 6 bases and J by 0 bases, leaving 18 bases between them. Written as DNA, the CDR3 is TGTGCCAGCAGGACGACCGGGACTGTAAGCTCCTACGAGCAGTACTTC. Residues: CASRTTGTVSSYEQYF.

The chain couples TRBV6-5 to TRBJ2-5; 12 bases match TRBD2. Germline V CDR1 and CDR2: MNHEY, SVGAGI. After removal of 0 bases from V and 5 bases from J, the junction contained 7 bases not matched to a gene. CDR3 length: 17 amino acids. CDR3 loop: CASSYSNLAGGQETQYF. The CDR3 DNA follows: TGTGCCAGCAGTTACTCTAATCTAGCGGGGGGGCAGGAGACCCAGTACTTC.

Comments on this clonotype: An end of the junction does not agree with germline; a read error may underlie this. The chain employs TRBV12-3 or TRBV12-4 and TRBJ2-3; TRBD2 matches 7 bases. The CDR3 sequence is 18 residues long. For the CDR3, the DNA is TGTACCAGCAGTCCCGTCGAAGGGCGGGGGAAAAGCACAGATACGCAGTATTTT. Its translation is CTSSPVEGRGKSTDTQYF.

The chain combines TRBV7-9 with TRBJ2-4; possible D gene TRBD2, 6 bases. Germline V CDR1 and CDR2: SEHNR, FQNEAQ (reference sequence). The CDR3 has 14 amino acids. V lost 3 bases, J lost 6 bases, and 12 bases lay in between. CDR3: CASSFGGIGNIQYF. DNA for the CDR3: TGTGCCAGCAGCTTTGGGGGGATTGGAAACATTCAGTACTTC.

The V and J genes are TRBV20-1 and TRBJ1-2; 7 bases align to TRBD1. The trim removed 3 bases at V and 5 bases at J, leaving 12 bases unmatched. Germline CDR1 and CDR2: DFQATT and SNEGSKA (reference sequence). The CDR3 loop spans 15 amino acids. The CDR3 region is CSARALRQGPYGYTF. The CDR3 DNA sequence: TGCAGTGCTAGGGCACTAAGACAGGGCCCATATGGCTACACCTTC.

This chain connects TRBV12-3 or TRBV12-4 to TRBJ1-4, with a weak D call TRBD1 (5 bases). The CDR3 runs 15 residues. Trimming left V 0 bases short and J 7 bases short, with 12 bases between. CDR3 sequence reads: CASSLALGGGEKLFF. As DNA, the CDR3 is TGTGCCAGCAGTTTAGCGCTGGGGGGGGGTGAAAAACTGTTTTTT.

This clonotype showed up many times. CDR3 sequence reads: CATSDLGGTLSYEQYF. Written as DNA, the CDR3 is TGTGCCACCAGTGATTTGGGCGGCACCCTTTCCTACGAGCAGTACTTC. The chain combines TRBV24-1 with TRBJ2-7; D call uncertain. V gave up 0 bases and J gave up 1 base, with 12 bases separating them. This CDR3 contains 16 residues. Per the germline V gene, CDR1 is KGHDR and CDR2 is SFDVKD.

At least ten counts were recorded for this clonotype. The CDR3 spells CSARASWQQGRTGELFF. The CDR3 nucleotides are TGCAGTGCTAGAGCGTCCTGGCAACAGGGGCGCACCGGGGAGCTGTTTTTT. The V and J genes are TRBV20-1 and TRBJ2-2; 7 bases agree with TRBD1. The germline V gene has CDR1 DFQATT and CDR2 SNEGSKA (reference sequence). J lost 4 bases, V lost 1 base, and 12 bases had no gene match. The CDR3 covers 17 residues.

Only a few counts were recorded for this clonotype. V and J are TRBV5-1 and TRBJ2-3, with TRBD1 matching over 12 bases. The CDR3 contains 18 residues. Per the germline V gene, CDR1 is SGHRS and CDR2 is YFSETQ. The V gene end was trimmed by 4 bases and the J gene end by 3 bases; junction bases not matched to a gene: 12. The CDR3 spells CASSPSPPGQGATDTQYF. DNA for the CDR3: TGCGCCAGCAGCCCGTCACCCCCGGGACAGGGGGCGACAGATACGCAGTATTTT.

This clonotype is a singleton in its sample. The V gene is TRBV6-1, the J gene TRBJ1-1, with TRBD1 matching over 8 bases. Germline CDR1 reads MNHNS; CDR2 reads SASEGT. There are 14 residues in the CDR3. Trimming removed 6 bases from V and 1 base from J; junction bases left unmatched: 4. CDR3 loop: CASSKTGANTEAFF. Here the CDR3 DNA reads TGTGCCAGCAGCAAGACAGGGGCGAACACTGAAGCTTTCTTT.

This clonotype was seen ten or more times. The rearrangement links TRBV9 to TRBJ2-1; 7 bases align to TRBD2. Per the germline V gene, CDR1 is SGDLS and CDR2 is YYNGEE. J lost 2 bases, V lost 0 bases, and 2 bases had no gene match. CDR3 length equals 15 residues. The CDR3 loop is CASSVETSPYNEQFF. The CDR3 region has the DNA TGTGCCAGCAGCGTAGAGACTAGCCCCTACAATGAGCAGTTCTTC.

This clonotype appeared a few times. V and J are TRBV20-1 and TRBJ2-7; 10 positions agree with TRBD2. Trimming cost V 6 bases and J 8 bases; bases outside gene matches: 13. Germline assignment: CDR1 DFQATT and CDR2 SNEGSKA (reference sequence). This CDR3 has 14 residues. The CDR3 sequence: CSAQKAGTSDQQYF. DNA for the CDR3: TGCAGTGCACAGAAGGCCGGGACTAGCGATCAGCAGTACTTC.

V gene TRBV29-1 combines with J gene TRBJ2-5; 9 bases are a match to TRBD1. The CDR3 has 14 residues. Trimming at V came to 3 bases and at J to 4 bases, leaving 6 bases not matched to a gene. The germline CDR1 and CDR2 sequences are SQVTM and ANQGSEA. The CDR3, as DNA: TGCAGCGTTGATGACAGGGGGATCGGAGAGACCCAGTACTTC. Translation: CSVDDRGIGETQYF.

At least ten counts were recorded for this clonotype. The gene calls are TRBV6-5 and TRBJ1-1; D not resolved. With 2 bases removed from V and 5 bases from J, the gap between germline ends came to 12 bases. CDR3 length: 14 residues. Germline lookup yields CDR1 MNHEY and CDR2 SVGAGI. CDR3 in DNA: TGTGCCAGCAGTTACGACCATCAGCGAACTGAAGCTTTCTTT. Its translation is CASSYDHQRTEAFF.

This clonotype showed up many times. The chain employs TRBV12-3 or TRBV12-4 and TRBJ2-3, with a possible D match to TRBD2 (6 bases). The CDR3 length is 15 residues. V shed 1 base and J shed 4 bases, with 12 bases lying between them. The CDR3 DNA is TGTGCCAGCAGTTTAGGGTCCCCTAGCGCAGATACGCAGTATTTT. This encodes CASSLGSPSADTQYF.

This chain connects TRBV24-1 to TRBJ1-2, with TRBD1 matching 7 bases. V gave up 6 bases and J gave up 6 bases; unmatched junction bases: 3. This CDR3 comprises 12 residues. CDR1 is KGHDR, CDR2 SFDVKD, per germline. The CDR3: CATSLTGDGYTF. CDR3 nucleotide sequence: TGTGCCACCAGTTTAACAGGGGATGGCTACACCTTC.

This clonotype occurred many times. This chain uses TRBV20-1 with TRBJ2-3; D uncertain. There are 14 residues in the CDR3. Trimming shortened V by 7 bases and J by 3 bases, and 17 bases separated the two germline ends. Germline V gives CDR1 DFQATT, CDR2 SNEGSKA (reference sequence). The CDR3 nucleotides are TGCAGTGGCTCCCCCCTCCCTCCGACAGATACGCAGTATTTT. Translation gives CSGSPLPPTDTQYF.

The J gene is TRBJ2-3, the V gene TRBV6-5; possible D gene TRBD2, 5 bases. The V end was cut by 10 bases, the J end by 9 bases, with 23 bases between. CDR3 size: 14 residues. From germline, CDR1 is MNHEY and CDR2 SVGAGI. This chain's CDR3 is CATATPAAGETQYF. The CDR3 coding sequence is TGTGCCACGGCTACTCCGGCGGCGGGTGAGACGCAGTATTTT.

This clonotype showed up many times. This chain's CDR3 is CSVEVRPGEWADTQYF. The CDR3 DNA reads as TGCAGCGTTGAAGTCCGGCCAGGGGAGTGGGCAGATACGCAGTATTTT. The gene calls are TRBV29-1 and TRBJ2-3, with D tentatively TRBD1 (6 bases). This CDR3 contains 16 residues. Germline assignment: CDR1 SQVTM and CDR2 ANQGSEA. Trimming stripped 1 base from V and 4 bases from J, with 18 bases between.

This clonotype appeared many times. The chain has TRBV12-3 or TRBV12-4 and TRBJ2-3; tentatively, D is TRBD1 (5 bases). The V and J ends lost 6 bases and 0 bases respectively, with 10 bases between them. This CDR3 is 14 amino acids long. In DNA, the CDR3 is TGTGCCAGCAGGACAGAACCTAGCACAGATACGCAGTATTTT. This gives the protein CASRTEPSTDTQYF.